The source of this T cell receptor beta chain is a study of blood T cell repertoires in COVID-19. Study at large: Samples of COVID-19 (acute and convalescent) were obtained from the United States, Italy and Spain. PBMCs, B-cell-depleted T cells, or T cells were the source of the cDNA or gDNA that made up the material.

The germline gives CDR1 ENHRY, CDR2 SYGVKD. The CDR3 consists of 14 residues. V was pared by 11 bases and J by 0 bases, with 8 bases of the junction left unmatched. Per the authors' pipeline: Quantification of nucleated cells was approximated via reference gene primer amplification. TCRdb's copy holds only in-frame clones and misses some; the assay was immunoSEQ multiplex PCR. The D gene and trimming were derived from the DNA, and the V and J assignments and clone size from that table. Of tens of thousands of clones in the sample, approximately 85% are singletons; the top ten hold 26%. The rearrangement joins TRBV10-3 to TRBJ1-1; 8 bases align to TRBD1. Sample: peripheral blood. The source is a woman over 75 with COVID-19, enrolled during active disease. The CDR3 spells CAARDRNMNTEAFF. In DNA form, the CDR3 reads TGTGCCGCCAGGGACAGGAACATGAACACTGAAGCTTTCTTT.